The rows below give T cell receptor beta chains drawn from one sample of a study of chemoradiotherapy in HPV16-positive cancers. The table came from immunoSEQ multiplex PCR; TCRdb's copy has only in-frame clones and leaves some out. The sample carries about 15,000 clones, 70% recorded once. Sequenced here: tumor tissue, sampled from a patient who underwent chemoradiotherapy. Every receptor here comes from a human donor with HPV-associated anogenital cancer. CDR3s leave out the opening cysteine and the closing phenylalanine or tryptophan.

>15|TRBV15
ATSRDRASGGTGELF
>11|TRBV1
TSSHLGRNGYT
>15|TRBV15
ATSSTDRGFRNQPQH
>14|TRBV5-1
ASSSTGGPGANVLT
>12|TRBV6-5
ASSYFTGGYGYT
>11|TRBV7-6
ASARGRQETQY
>12|TRBV5-1
ASSLAGREETQY
>12|TRBV7-9
ASSSLGLARTIY
>10|TRBV2
ASSRLVRGAF
>13|TRBV5-1
ASSPGQGTGEKLF
>11|TRBV5-5
ASSWGRSYEQY
>10|TRBV7-9
ASSLQGYEQY
>11|TRBV6-5
ASGDLNTGELF
>11|TRBV11-2
ASSPLTGNEQF
>12|TRBV29-1
SVVSTGGREKLF
>12|TRBV6-1
ASSGGYENTEAF
>12|TRBV7-3
ASSLRGGTGTQY
>13|TRBV5-4
ASSLGGTGGQPQH
>13|TRBV28
ASSGGAVNTGELF
>17|TRBV28
ASSLRRAGGGSSNQPQH
>13|TRBV28
ASSFTGFTTDTQY
>13|TRBV11-2
ASRLTGGGNTEAF
>14|TRBV29-1
SVLSSGQGENYEQY
>12|TRBV7-3
ASSSGLNTGELF
>11|TRBV6-6
ASMGGQHQPQH
>14|TRBV27
ASSFGGGPSYNEQF
>13|TRBV6-5
ASSPGTGGSEKLF
>12|TRBV6-1
ASSRGGINEKLF
>16|TRBV5-4
ASSPGSTSGGITDTQY
>16|TRBV2
ATLPPSGRAGSYNEQF
>13|TRBV11-2
ASSLDRDTYNEQF
>13|TRBV28
ASSPLGWKNTEAF
>14|TRBV6-6
ASSSEQGQWYTEAF
>10|TRBV28
ASKGSGNTIY
>12|TRBV7-7
ASSLAGVQETQY
>12|TRBV7-8
ASSWGPSNQPQH
>12|TRBV6-6
ASSIGRGGYEQY
>13|TRBV19
ASSIGPLEHNEQF
>13|TRBV10-3
ACRGAASSADTQY
>10|TRBV2
ASSEARFTQY
>13|TRBV7-9
ASSVQRQPSDTQY
>14|TRBV13
ASSYRLAKITDTQY
>14|TRBV7-9
ASSLDSSHNTGELF
>12|TRBV11-2
ASSPQGAIGEQY
>12|TRBV6-1
ASSEDIHQETQY
>11|TRBV5-6
ASGYRAGNTIY
>9|TRBV20-1
SASFPTGQY
>12|TRBV7-3
ASSLGFGTDTQY
>11|TRBV7-3
ASSQAVYNGYT
>15|TRBV25-1
ASSEGIGFLDTDTQY
>12|TRBV6-1
ASSSWSGGETQY
>15|TRBV18
ASSPPRTSGRSDEQF
>14|TRBV5-3
ARSLKRLPSNQPQH